Included here is one T cell receptor (beta chain) sequence, with context. Its cognate antigen has yet to be identified. Base qualities are not provided; no much larger clone lies one nucleotide away. The CDR3 spans 15 residues, from the cysteine through the phenylalanine. Only the CDR3 DNA stays, 45 bases, in frame from base 1. CDR1 and CDR2 are drawn from the germline V gene (reference sequence): MNHEY, SMNVEV. V is reduced by 0 bases and J by 6 bases, leaving a spacing of 14 bases between them. The data derive from a study of T cell repertoires in MIS-A myocarditis (dated by TCRdb to about 2022). Amplification of TCRbeta CDR3 regions relied on the immunoSEQ bias-controlled multiplex PCR, followed by high-throughput sequencing. The study's processing was this. CDR3 sequences were collapsed and filtered by the immunoSEQ vendor pipeline to quantify abundance and frequency of each unique TCRbeta CDR3. Using a 90% global sequence identity threshold, CD-HIT clustered dominant CDR3 amino acid sequences together with SARS-CoV-2-specific ImmuneCODE TCRbeta sequences. Clones were classed as hyperexpanded at frequencies of 0.1 to 1 and as large at frequencies of 0.01 to 0.1. The CDR3 amino acid sequences and the V and J gene assignments of the dominant clones were confirmed with MiXCR. The R stringdist package was used to calculate Levenshtein distances between the patient clonotypes and the ImmuneCODE hits. TCRdb re-hosts the immuneACCESS table, in-frame sequences only. Its copies lack some clones; in the studies checked, an unresolved V gene accounts for under half of them, and the cause for the rest is not known. V, J and clone size derive from that table, while D and trimming were established from the DNA sequence. The sample data list roughly 14,000 clones, and 70% to 85% of these were observed just once. Together, the top ten hold roughly two thirds of the sample.

The QIAamp DNA FFPE kit was used to extract genomic DNA from formalin-fixed paraffin-embedded autopsy tissue. The receptor was isolated from a man aged 18 to 29 with fulminant myocarditis from multisystem inflammatory syndrome in adults (MIS-A) after COVID-19. Input material: left ventricle heart tissue obtained at autopsy. Read against the paper, the sample's cell subset or site label means: cardiac tissue sample (left or right ventricle, interventricular septum, or pericardium). The chain is made from TRBV27 and TRBJ1-2, with TRBD1 tentatively as D gene (6 bases match). The nucleotide sequence reads TGTGCCAGCAGTTTATCGGGGCGGACAGTACATGGCTACACCTTC. The resulting protein is CASSLSGRTVHGYTF.